These T cell receptor beta chains were read from a single sample in a study of T-cell memory formation after mild COVID-19. TCRdb re-called the 5' RACE reads with MiXCR, one entry per CDR3 protein. The table shows some 600,000 distinct CDR3 sequences, with 15% to 20% occurring only once. The material sequenced was PBMCs or a T cell subset sorted from them (not recorded which). All receptors derive from an adult woman who had mild COVID-19 (a few samples of this study predate the infection). Cell type and time point are not known. Each CDR3 is given with its conserved first and last residue. The order of the fields is D gene, V gene, J gene, clone size, CDR3 protein, CDR3 DNA. A D gene is named only where the DNA matches it firmly. Clone sizes are given selectively: once, few, many, or a class where the clone is expanded.

-,TRBV25-1,TRBJ1-2,few,CASSSPGHYGYTF,TGTGCCAGCAGTTCTCCCGGGCACTATGGCTACACCTTC
-,TRBV12-3/TRBV12-4,TRBJ1-2,-,CASSLSDSSYGYTF,TGTGCCAGCAGTTTATCCGACTCCTCTTATGGCTACACCTTC
-,TRBV12-3/TRBV12-4,TRBJ1-1,many,CASSSSENTEAFF,TGTGCCAGCAGTTCTTCAGAAAACACTGAAGCTTTCTTT
TRBD1,TRBV7-8,TRBJ2-7,-,CASSLEDRGAYEQYF,TGTGCCAGCAGCTTAGAGGACAGGGGAGCCTACGAGCAGTACTTC
-,TRBV7-2,TRBJ2-7,-,CASSSTTQTYEQYF,TGTGCCAGCAGCAGTACTACCCAAACCTACGAGCAGTACTTC
TRBD2,TRBV29-1,TRBJ2-1,few,CSVDAGAYNEQFF,TGCAGCGTTGATGCGGGAGCCTACAATGAGCAGTTCTTC
-,TRBV9,TRBJ2-7,-,CASSANAPGSTYEQYF,TGTGCCAGCAGCGCCAACGCCCCGGGGTCCACCTACGAGCAGTACTTC
TRBD1,TRBV18,TRBJ1-1,-,CASSPRQGDSTEAFF,TGTGCCAGCTCGCCCAGACAGGGGGATTCGACTGAAGCTTTCTTT
-,TRBV27,TRBJ2-3,-,CAPSATGNADTQYF,TGTGCCCCTTCCGCTACAGGGAACGCAGATACGCAGTATTTT
-,TRBV3-1,TRBJ2-1,few,CASSQSHRGGGFF,TGTGCCAGCAGCCAAAGCCACCGGGGAGGGGGGTTCTTC
-,TRBV4-2,TRBJ2-7,-,CASSQVGRVGHEQYF,TGTGCCAGCAGCCAAGTGGGACGCGTCGGCCACGAGCAGTACTTC
TRBD2,TRBV7-2,TRBJ2-3,few,CASSQVLAGPMGTQYF,TGTGCCAGCAGCCAAGTATTAGCGGGCCCAATGGGTACGCAGTATTTT
-,TRBV12-3/TRBV12-4,TRBJ2-1,-,CASSSGWTYNEQFF,TGTGCCAGCAGTTCAGGATGGACCTACAATGAGCAGTTCTTC
TRBD2,TRBV7-9,TRBJ2-7,few,CASRDSGRADEQYF,TGTGCCAGCAGAGATAGCGGGAGGGCCGACGAGCAGTACTTC
-,TRBV24-1,TRBJ2-1,few,CATSDLAGSNEQFF,TGTGCCACCAGTGATTTAGCCGGGAGCAATGAGCAGTTCTTC
-,TRBV20-1,TRBJ2-3,-,CSARASLAIRTDTQYF,TGCAGTGCTAGAGCATCCCTAGCGATCCGCACAGATACGCAGTATTTT
TRBD1,TRBV2,TRBJ2-1,few,CASEGRDRGEQFF,TGTGCCAGCGAGGGCCGGGACAGAGGGGAGCAGTTCTTC
-,TRBV5-1,TRBJ2-1,-,CASSLGGSPGQFF,TGCGCCAGCAGCCTTGGAGGGAGCCCAGGGCAGTTCTTC
-,TRBV12-3/TRBV12-4,TRBJ1-1,-,CASRGLWGTEAFF,TGTGCCAGTCGCGGACTGTGGGGGACTGAAGCTTTCTTT
-,TRBV20-1,TRBJ1-5,-,CSAKDVGNQPQHF,TGCAGTGCTAAGGATGTCGGCAATCAGCCCCAGCATTTT
-,TRBV4-2,TRBJ2-1,-,CASSQDDGAGNEQFF,TGTGCCAGCAGCCAAGATGATGGGGCGGGTAATGAGCAGTTCTTC
TRBD2,TRBV6-2/TRBV6-3,TRBJ2-1,-,CASMSEREFKNEQFF,TGTGCCAGCATGAGTGAGCGGGAGTTTAAGAATGAGCAGTTCTTC
TRBD2,TRBV24-1,TRBJ2-1,few,CATSDGRVYNEQFF,TGTGCCACCAGTGATGGGAGGGTTTACAATGAGCAGTTCTTC
TRBD1,TRBV4-1,TRBJ2-3,-,CASSQGPGTDYTDTQYF,TGCGCCAGCAGCCAAGGGCCCGGGACAGACTACACAGATACGCAGTATTTT
-,TRBV20-1,TRBJ2-7,-,CRGKTGFVNEQYF,TGCAGAGGCAAAACAGGATTCGTAAACGAGCAGTACTTC
-,TRBV24-1,TRBJ2-1,-,CATSAPLFSYNEQFF,TGTGCCACCAGTGCACCTCTCTTCAGCTACAATGAGCAGTTCTTC
TRBD2,TRBV7-9,TRBJ2-3,few,CASSFTGGALSTDTQYF,TGTGCCAGCAGCTTCACCGGGGGGGCTCTAAGCACAGATACGCAGTATTTT
TRBD1,TRBV25-1,TRBJ2-1,-,CASSPGTVTREQFF,TGTGCCAGCAGCCCCGGGACAGTCACCCGCGAGCAGTTCTTC
-,TRBV12-3/TRBV12-4,TRBJ1-5,few,CASSLQAGDQPQHF,TGTGCCAGCAGTTTACAGGCAGGCGATCAGCCCCAGCATTTT
-,TRBV10-3,TRBJ2-1,-,CAISDLGTLPAGEQFF,TGTGCCATCAGTGACTTGGGAACCTTACCAGCTGGTGAGCAGTTCTTC
TRBD2,TRBV7-8,TRBJ2-1,many,CASKDLAGGPSEQFF,TGTGCCAGCAAGGATCTAGCGGGGGGGCCGAGTGAGCAGTTCTTC
TRBD1,TRBV12-3/TRBV12-4,TRBJ1-6,-,CASIKDRNNSPLHF,TGTGCCAGCATAAAGGACAGGAATAATTCACCCCTCCACTTT
-,TRBV5-1,TRBJ1-6,few,CASSLDWGGNSPLHF,TGCGCCAGCAGCTTGGATTGGGGGGGGAATTCACCCCTCCACTTT
TRBD1,TRBV5-5,TRBJ2-5,-,CASSWTGTAQETQYF,TGTGCCAGCAGCTGGACCGGGACAGCCCAAGAGACCCAGTACTTC
TRBD2,TRBV20-1,TRBJ2-3,-,CSAPPSSGGGDTQYF,TGCAGTGCTCCCCCTTCTAGCGGGGGGGGAGATACGCAGTATTTT
TRBD2,TRBV6-6,TRBJ2-7,few,CASRGEGNEQYF,TGTGCCAGCAGAGGGGAGGGTAACGAGCAGTACTTC
TRBD2,TRBV7-2,TRBJ2-1,-,CASSSTAGVNEQFF,TGTGCCAGCAGCTCCACGGCGGGGGTCAATGAGCAGTTCTTC
-,TRBV9,TRBJ1-1,-,CASSVEDLNTEAFF,TGTGCCAGCAGCGTAGAAGACCTGAACACTGAAGCTTTCTTT
TRBD2,TRBV27,TRBJ2-7,-,CASSLTSGSYYEQYF,TGTGCCAGCAGCCTCACTAGCGGGAGTTATTACGAGCAGTACTTC
-,TRBV2,TRBJ2-3,few,CASRAYRSTDTQYF,TGTGCCAGCAGGGCGTACAGGTCGACAGATACGCAGTATTTT
TRBD1,TRBV12-3/TRBV12-4,TRBJ2-1,-,CASSPTGGWTRQCEQFF,TGTGCCAGCAGTCCGACAGGGGGCTGGACGCGCCAATGTGAGCAGTTCTTC
TRBD1,TRBV5-1,TRBJ2-2,few,CASSLMTGGNTGELFF,TGCGCCAGCAGCTTAATGACAGGGGGCAACACCGGGGAGCTGTTTTTT
-,TRBV27,TRBJ2-5,-,CASRFTNIETQYF,TGTGCCAGCAGATTTACTAACATAGAGACCCAGTACTTC
TRBD2,TRBV5-1,TRBJ2-5,few,CASSLAGAPQETQYF,TGCGCCAGCAGCTTAGCGGGGGCCCCTCAAGAGACCCAGTACTTC
TRBD1,TRBV7-2,TRBJ1-1,many,CASRPSSAGGNTEAFF,TGTGCCAGCAGACCCTCATCTGCAGGGGGGAACACTGAAGCTTTCTTT
-,TRBV25-1,TRBJ2-6,few,CASSESQGYHSGANVLTF,TGTGCCAGCAGTGAATCGCAGGGGTACCACTCTGGGGCCAACGTCCTGACTTTC
-,TRBV7-2,TRBJ2-1,few,CASSLLAAGEQFF,TGTGCCAGCAGCTTGCTAGCTGCAGGAGAGCAGTTCTTC
-,TRBV12-3/TRBV12-4,TRBJ1-1,few,CASSPGFLGLNTEAFF,TGTGCCAGCAGCCCCGGTTTTCTGGGACTAAACACTGAAGCTTTCTTT
-,TRBV24-1,TRBJ2-1,many,CATSDLQSGRDEQFF,TGTGCCACCAGTGATTTGCAGAGCGGTCGCGATGAGCAGTTCTTC
TRBD1,TRBV19,TRBJ2-7,few,CASSRTGQSYEQYF,TGTGCCAGTAGCCGGACAGGGCAGTCCTACGAGCAGTACTTC
TRBD2,TRBV27,TRBJ2-7,-,CASSSGEGYEQYF,TGTGCCAGCAGTTCTGGGGAGGGCTACGAGCAGTACTTC